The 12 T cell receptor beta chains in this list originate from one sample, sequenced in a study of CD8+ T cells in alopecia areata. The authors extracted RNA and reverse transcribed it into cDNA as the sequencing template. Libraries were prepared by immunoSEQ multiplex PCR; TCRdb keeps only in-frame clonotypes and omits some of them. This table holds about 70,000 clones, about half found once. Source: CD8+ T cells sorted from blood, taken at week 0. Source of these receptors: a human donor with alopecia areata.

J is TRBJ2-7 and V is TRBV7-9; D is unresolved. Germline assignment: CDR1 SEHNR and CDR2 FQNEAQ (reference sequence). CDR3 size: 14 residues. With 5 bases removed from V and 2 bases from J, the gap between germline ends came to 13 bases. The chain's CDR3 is CASSPHGKPYEQYF. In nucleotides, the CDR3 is TGTGCCAGCAGCCCCCATGGGAAACCCTACGAGCAGTACTTC. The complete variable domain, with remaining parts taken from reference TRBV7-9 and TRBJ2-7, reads DTGVSQNPRHKITKRGQNVTFRCDPISEHNRLYWYRQTLGQGPEFLTYFQNEAQLEKSRLLSDRFSAERPKGSFSTLEIQRTEQGDSAMYLCASSPHGKPYEQYFGPGTRLTVT.

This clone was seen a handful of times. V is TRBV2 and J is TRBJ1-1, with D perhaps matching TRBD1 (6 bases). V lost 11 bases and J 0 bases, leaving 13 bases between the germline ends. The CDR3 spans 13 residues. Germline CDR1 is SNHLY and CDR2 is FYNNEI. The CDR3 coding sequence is TGTGCCGGACAGTTTTCTTTGAACACTGAAGCTTTCTTT. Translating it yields CAGQFSLNTEAFF.

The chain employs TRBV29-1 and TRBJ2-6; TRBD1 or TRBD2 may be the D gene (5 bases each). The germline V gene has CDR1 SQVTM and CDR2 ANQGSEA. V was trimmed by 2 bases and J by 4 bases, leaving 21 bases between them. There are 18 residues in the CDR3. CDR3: CSVEISRGPLRGANVLTF. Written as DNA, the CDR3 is TGCAGCGTTGAAATTAGTCGGGGACCGCTGCGCGGGGCCAACGTCCTGACTTTC.

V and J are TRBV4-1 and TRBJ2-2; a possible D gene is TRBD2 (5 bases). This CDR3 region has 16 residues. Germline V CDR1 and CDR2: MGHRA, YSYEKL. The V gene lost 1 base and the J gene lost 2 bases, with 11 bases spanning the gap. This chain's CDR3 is CASSQGGAVNTGELFF. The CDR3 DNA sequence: TGCGCCAGCAGCCAAGGGGGAGCGGTAAACACCGGGGAGCTGTTTTTT.

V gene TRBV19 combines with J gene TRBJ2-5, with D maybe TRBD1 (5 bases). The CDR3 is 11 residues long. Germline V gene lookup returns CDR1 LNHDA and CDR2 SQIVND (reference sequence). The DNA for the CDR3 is TGTGCATCAGGGTGGGGAGAGACCCAGTACTTC. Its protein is CASGWGETQYF. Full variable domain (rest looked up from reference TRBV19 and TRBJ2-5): DGGITQSPKYLFRKEGQNVTLSCEQNLNHDAMYWYRQDPGQGLRLIYYSQIVNDFQKGDIAEGYSVSREKKESFPLTVTSAQKNPTAFYLCASGWGETQYFGPGTRLLVL.

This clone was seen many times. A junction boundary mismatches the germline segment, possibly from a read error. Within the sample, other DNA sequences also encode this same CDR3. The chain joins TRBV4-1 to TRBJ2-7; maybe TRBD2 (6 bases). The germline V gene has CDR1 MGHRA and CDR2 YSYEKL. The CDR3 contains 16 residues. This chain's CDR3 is CASSQDSTSPSYEQYF. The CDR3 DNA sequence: TGTGCCAGCAGCCAAGATTCGACTAGTCCCTCCTACGAGCAGTACTTC.

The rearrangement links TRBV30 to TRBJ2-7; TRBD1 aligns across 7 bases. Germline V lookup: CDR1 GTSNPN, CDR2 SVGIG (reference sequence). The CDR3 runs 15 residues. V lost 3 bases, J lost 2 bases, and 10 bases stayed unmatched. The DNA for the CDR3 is TGTGCCTGGAGGCTTCAGGGGGTGAACCCCTACGAGCAGTACTTC. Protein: CAWRLQGVNPYEQYF.

The CDR3 DNA is TGTGCCAGCAGCCATACAGAGAACACTGAAGCTTTCTTT. The encoded protein is CASSHTENTEAFF. The chain recombines TRBV10-3 with TRBJ1-1; D is ambiguous. The germline CDR1 and CDR2 sequences are ENHRY and SYGVKD. The CDR3 is 13 residues long. V was shortened by 10 bases and J by 1 base, with 13 bases between the two germline ends.

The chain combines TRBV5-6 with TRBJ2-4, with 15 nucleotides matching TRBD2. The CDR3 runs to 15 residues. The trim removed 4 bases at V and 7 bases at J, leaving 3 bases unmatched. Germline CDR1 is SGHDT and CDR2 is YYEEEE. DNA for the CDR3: TGTGCCAGCAGCGGACTAGCGGGAGGGCCGAACATTCAGTACTTC. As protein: CASSGLAGGPNIQYF.

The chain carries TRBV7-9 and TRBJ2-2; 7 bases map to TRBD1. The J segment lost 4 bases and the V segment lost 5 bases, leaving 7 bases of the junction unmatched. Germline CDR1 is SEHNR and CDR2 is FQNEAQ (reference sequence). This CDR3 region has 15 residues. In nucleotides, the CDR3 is TGTGCCAGCAGCACAAGACAGGGTGGCACCGGGGAGCTGTTTTTT. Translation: CASSTRQGGTGELFF.

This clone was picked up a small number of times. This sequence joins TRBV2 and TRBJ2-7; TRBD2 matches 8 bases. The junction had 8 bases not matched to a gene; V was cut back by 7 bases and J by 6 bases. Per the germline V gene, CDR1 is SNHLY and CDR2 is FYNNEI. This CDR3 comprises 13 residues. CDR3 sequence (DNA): TGTGCCAGCAAGCGAGCGGGAGCGGGCGAGCAGTACTTC. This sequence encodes CASKRAGAGEQYF.

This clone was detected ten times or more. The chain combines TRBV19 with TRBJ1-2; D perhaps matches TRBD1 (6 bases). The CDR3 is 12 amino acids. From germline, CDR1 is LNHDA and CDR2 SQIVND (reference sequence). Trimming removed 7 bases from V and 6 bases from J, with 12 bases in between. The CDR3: CASTRDTHGYTF. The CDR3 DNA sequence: TGTGCCAGTACCCGGGACACCCATGGCTACACCTTC.